A selection of T cell receptor beta chains follows, all from one sample in a study of cytomegalovirus exposure and HLA in healthy donors. Repertoires were generated with immunoSEQ multiplex PCR, while TCRdb's copy carries only in-frame clones and drops some. The table shows 150,000 or so clones, with 80% to 90% occurring only once. Sequencing was done on a sample of PBMCs. The receptor source for this set is a man aged 18 to 30 in good health and CMV-seropositive. Both conserved end residues are part of each CDR3. A D gene is named only where the DNA matches it firmly. Clone size appears in some rows only: once, few, many, or a class for an expanded clone.

J gene	D gene	clone size	V gene	CDR3 DNA	CDR3 protein
TRBJ2-2	NA	NA	TRBV20-1	TGCAGTGCTAGCCCGGCCGGGGAGCTGTTTTTT	CSASPAGELFF
TRBJ2-7	TRBD2	NA	TRBV18	TGTGCCAGCTCAGCCGGGGGGGCCTACGAGCAGTACTTC	CASSAGGAYEQYF
TRBJ2-3	NA	NA	TRBV9	TGTGCCAGCAGCGTAGCGAGCACAGATACGCAGTATTTT	CASSVASTDTQYF
TRBJ1-2	TRBD1	NA	TRBV25-1	TGTGCCAGCAGTGAACAGGGGGGAGGATATGGCTACACCTTC	CASSEQGGGYGYTF
TRBJ2-7	NA	NA	TRBV11-1	TGTGCCAGCAGCTTTTACGGGCGGACTGGGAGCTCCTACGAGCAGTACTTC	CASSFYGRTGSSYEQYF
TRBJ2-5	TRBD2	NA	TRBV7-2	TGTGCCAGCAGCTTAGGAGGACTAGCGGGGGTTCAAGAGACCCAGTACTTC	CASSLGGLAGVQETQYF
TRBJ1-4	NA	NA	TRBV29-1	TGCAGCGTTCGGCCTGCGGGGATTGAAAAACTGTTTTTT	CSVRPAGIEKLFF
TRBJ1-6	TRBD1	NA	TRBV5-6	TGTGCCAGCAGCTCCACAGGGGAGGCGAATTCACCCCTCCACTTT	CASSSTGEANSPLHF
TRBJ2-7	NA	once	TRBV11-2	TGTGCCAGCAGTCGAGTCTCCTACGAGCAGTACTTC	CASSRVSYEQYF
TRBJ2-7	TRBD1	NA	TRBV30	TGTGCCTGCTTGACAGGGGGCGCGAACCACGAGCAGTACTTC	CACLTGGANHEQYF
TRBJ1-1	TRBD1	NA	TRBV5-4	TGTGCCAGCAGCTGGTCAGGGGGCACTGAAGCTTTCTTT	CASSWSGGTEAFF
TRBJ2-3	TRBD2	many	TRBV5-1	TGCGCCAGCAGCTTGGGGCTAGCGGACAGCACAGATACGCAGTATTTT	CASSLGLADSTDTQYF
TRBJ1-1	NA	NA	TRBV21-1	TGTGCCAGCAGCAAAGCACAGAACACTGAAGCTTTCTTT	CASSKAQNTEAFF
TRBJ2-3	TRBD2	NA	TRBV5-8	TGTGCCAGCGGATCCCGGTGGCTAGCGGGGGGAACAGATACGCAGTATTTT	CASGSRWLAGGTDTQYF
TRBJ2-5	TRBD2	NA	TRBV5-1	TGCGCCAGCAGCTTGGGTCCCACTAGTCCGGGACTAAGAACGGAGACCCAGTACTTC	CASSLGPTSPGLRTETQYF
TRBJ2-7	NA	NA	TRBV9	TGTGCCAGCAGCCCCAATAGCGGAAGCTCCTACGAGCAGTACTTC	CASSPNSGSSYEQYF
TRBJ1-3	TRBD1	NA	TRBV2	TGTGCCAGCAGTGATGCCCCCGACAGGGCGTCTGGAAACACCATATATTTT	CASSDAPDRASGNTIYF
TRBJ2-7	TRBD2	NA	TRBV5-1	TGCGCCAGCAGCTTGACCGGGACTAGCGGGATCTCCTACGAGCAGTACTTC	CASSLTGTSGISYEQYF
TRBJ1-3	NA	NA	TRBV5-4	TGTGCCAGCAGCCCGGAGGGGAATTGGAACACCATATATTTT	CASSPEGNWNTIYF
TRBJ2-2	NA	NA	TRBV18	TGTGCCAGCTCACCACCGAACACGGGCACCGGGGAGCTGTTTTTT	CASSPPNTGTGELFF
TRBJ2-7	TRBD2	NA	TRBV14	TGTGCCAGCAGCCCTTACCAGGGACTAGTTGTAACCGAGCAGTACTTC	CASSPYQGLVVTEQYF
TRBJ1-6	NA	NA	TRBV5-6	TGTGCCAGCAGCTTGGGACAAACGAATTCACCCCTCCACTTT	CASSLGQTNSPLHF
TRBJ2-5	TRBD2	once	TRBV13	TGTGCCAGCAGCTCCTTGACTAGCGGGAGAGAGGAGACCCAGTACTTC	CASSSLTSGREETQYF
TRBJ2-5	TRBD2	NA	TRBV7-2	TGTGCCAGCAGCTTAGGGGGGGAGCGGGGGCCCCAAGAGACCCAGTACTTC	CASSLGGERGPQETQYF
TRBJ2-7	TRBD2	NA	TRBV6-1	TGTGCCAGCAGTCTAGCGGATGTTTACGAGCAGTACTTC	CASSLADVYEQYF
TRBJ2-3	NA	NA	TRBV7-6	TGTGCCAGCAGCTTAGGGCTCGGGGGAGCAGATACGCAGTATTTT	CASSLGLGGADTQYF
TRBJ2-7	NA	once	TRBV11-3	TGTGCCAGCAGCTTAGGCGGGGGCAAGTACGAGCAGTACTTC	CASSLGGGKYEQYF
TRBJ2-7	NA	once	TRBV21-1	TGTGCCAGCCTACCAGGGGGACAGGGCCCCTACGAGCAGTACTTC	CASLPGGQGPYEQYF
TRBJ1-6	TRBD1	NA	TRBV2	TGTGCCAGCAGCCTTAGGGGGCATTCACCCCTCCACTTT	CASSLRGHSPLHF
TRBJ1-2	NA	NA	TRBV25-1	TGTGCCAGCAGTGAATCGGACATGTACTACACCTTC	CASSESDMYYTF
TRBJ1-1	TRBD1	NA	TRBV6-6	TGTGCCAGCAGTTACGGAGCAGGGGGGCTCAACACTGAAGCTTTCTTT	CASSYGAGGLNTEAFF
TRBJ2-1	TRBD2	few	TRBV7-6	TGTGCCAGCAGTACCCCGGGACTAGCGGGAATCCATGAGCAGTTCTTC	CASSTPGLAGIHEQFF
TRBJ2-7	TRBD2	NA	TRBV11-2	TGTGCCAGCAGCCCACCGGGACTAGGTCCCGTCGAGCAGTACTTC	CASSPPGLGPVEQYF
TRBJ2-7	NA	NA	TRBV14	TGTGCCAGCAGCCCCAAAGGAGGGTTTATCTCCTACGAGCAGTACTTC	CASSPKGGFISYEQYF
TRBJ2-2	NA	once	TRBV7-6	TGTGCCAGCAGCTTCATTACCGGGGAGCTGTTTTTT	CASSFITGELFF
TRBJ1-4	NA	NA	TRBV19	TGTGCCAGTAGTATAGAACAGTTTAATGAAAAACTGTTTTTT	CASSIEQFNEKLFF
TRBJ1-1	NA	NA	TRBV28	TGTGCCAGCAGCCTTTGGGGGGGGCGGAGGACTGAAGCTTTCTTT	CASSLWGGRRTEAFF
TRBJ2-1	TRBD1	NA	TRBV5-1	TGCGCCAGCAGCCCCGGGACAGAGCTATACTCCTACAATGAGCAGTTCTTC	CASSPGTELYSYNEQFF
TRBJ1-2	NA	NA	TRBV6-6	TGTGCCAGCACCGCCGACGGAACCAGGGGCTACACCTTC	CASTADGTRGYTF
TRBJ2-6	TRBD1	NA	TRBV5-4	TGTGCCAGCAGCATACAGGGGGCTGGGGCCAACGTCCTGACTTTC	CASSIQGAGANVLTF
TRBJ1-3	NA	NA	TRBV4-1	TGCGCCAGCAGCCAAGATAAAATCTTCTCTGGAAACACCATATATTTT	CASSQDKIFSGNTIYF
TRBJ2-7	NA	NA	TRBV7-2	TGTGCCAGCAGCTTAGAACAGGGTAACGAGCAGTACTTC	CASSLEQGNEQYF
TRBJ2-2	NA	NA	TRBV25-1	TGTGCCAGCAGTTGGCGGGGGCCCGGGGAGCTGTTTTTT	CASSWRGPGELFF
TRBJ2-3	TRBD1	NA	TRBV5-5	TGTGCCAGCAGCGCGGACAGGGGAGCAGATACGCAGTATTTT	CASSADRGADTQYF
TRBJ1-5	NA	once	TRBV27	TGTGCCAGCAGTTTATGGGGCGATCAGCCCCAGCATTTT	CASSLWGDQPQHF
TRBJ2-4	TRBD2	NA	TRBV5-1	TGCGCCAGCAGCATTGGACTAGCCGGCGCCAAAAACATTCAGTACTTC	CASSIGLAGAKNIQYF
TRBJ2-1	TRBD2	NA	TRBV27	TGTGCCAGCAGTTTAGCGGGGGGATCCTACAATGAGCAGTTCTTC	CASSLAGGSYNEQFF
TRBJ2-7	NA	NA	TRBV6-5	TGTGCCAGCAGTATTAACAGCTACGAGCAGTACTTC	CASSINSYEQYF
TRBJ2-3	TRBD2	NA	TRBV6-1	TGTGCCAGCAGTGAGTTAGTACTAGCGGGGGCCCCAGATACGCAGTATTTT	CASSELVLAGAPDTQYF
TRBJ2-3	TRBD2	NA	TRBV18	TGTGCCAGCTCACCCGCGCTAGCGGGGGGGACAGATACGCAGTATTTT	CASSPALAGGTDTQYF
TRBJ1-2	NA	NA	TRBV27	TGTGCCAGCAGTCCCCGTGTGGGGGCGAATGGCTACACCTTC	CASSPRVGANGYTF